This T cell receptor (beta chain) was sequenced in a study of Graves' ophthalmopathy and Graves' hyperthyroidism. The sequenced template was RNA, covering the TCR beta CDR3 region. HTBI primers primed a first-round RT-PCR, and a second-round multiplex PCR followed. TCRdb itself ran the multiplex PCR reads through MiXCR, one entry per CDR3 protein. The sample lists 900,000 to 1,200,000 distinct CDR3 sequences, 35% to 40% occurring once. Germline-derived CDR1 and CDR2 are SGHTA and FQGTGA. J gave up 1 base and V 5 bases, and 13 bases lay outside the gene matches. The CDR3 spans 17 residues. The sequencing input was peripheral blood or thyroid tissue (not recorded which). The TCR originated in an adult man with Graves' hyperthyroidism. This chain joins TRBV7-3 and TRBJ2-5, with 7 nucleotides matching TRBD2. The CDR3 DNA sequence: TGTGCCAGCAGCCCTCTACTAGCGAAGGGTTTCCAAGAGACCCAGTACTTC. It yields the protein CASSPLLAKGFQETQYF.